Listed below are T cell receptor beta chains from one sample, sequenced in a study of cytomegalovirus exposure and HLA in healthy donors. Measured with immunoSEQ multiplex PCR; TCRdb has only the in-frame clones, and not every one. Found here are more than 150,000 clones, about 81% of them singletons; the top ten hold about 1.5%. The sample comprised PBMCs. Every receptor here comes from a man aged 40-55 years in good health and CMV-seronegative. The CDR3 runs from the conserved cysteine through the conserved F or W. Each record gives: D gene, clone size, J gene, V gene, CDR3 protein, CDR3 DNA. A D gene is named only where the DNA matches it firmly. Clone size appears in some rows only: once, few, many, or a class for an expanded clone.

D gene: TRBD2; clone size: once; J gene: TRBJ2-5; V gene: TRBV7-3; CDR3 protein: CASSLTLAGVRRETQYF; CDR3 DNA: TGTGCCAGCAGCTTAACCCTAGCGGGGGTTAGACGAGAGACCCAGTACTTC
D gene: TRBD1; clone size: .; J gene: TRBJ1-5; V gene: TRBV7-2; CDR3 protein: CASSFDRGQPQHF; CDR3 DNA: TGTGCCAGCAGCTTCGACAGGGGTCAGCCCCAGCATTTT
D gene: .; clone size: .; J gene: TRBJ2-7; V gene: TRBV4-1; CDR3 protein: CASSQGSQGFHEQYF; CDR3 DNA: TGCGCCAGCAGCCAAGGTTCACAGGGTTTTCACGAGCAGTACTTC
D gene: TRBD2; clone size: .; J gene: TRBJ2-7; V gene: TRBV2; CDR3 protein: CASSDDSGGYEQYF; CDR3 DNA: TGTGCCAGCAGTGATGATAGCGGGGGCTACGAGCAGTACTTC
D gene: .; clone size: .; J gene: TRBJ1-4; V gene: TRBV5-1; CDR3 protein: CASSSQGLPNEKLFF; CDR3 DNA: TGCGCCAGCAGCTCGCAGGGCCTACCGAATGAAAAACTGTTTTTT
D gene: .; clone size: once; J gene: TRBJ2-7; V gene: TRBV10-3; CDR3 protein: CAISESQGQEQYF; CDR3 DNA: TGTGCCATCAGTGAGTCTCAGGGTCAAGAGCAGTACTTC
D gene: TRBD2; clone size: .; J gene: TRBJ2-1; V gene: TRBV4-1; CDR3 protein: CASSQDRATSRNEQFF; CDR3 DNA: TGCGCCAGCAGCCAAGATCGGGCGACTAGCAGGAATGAGCAGTTCTTC
D gene: .; clone size: .; J gene: TRBJ2-7; V gene: TRBV6-5; CDR3 protein: CASSYSVTTYEQYF; CDR3 DNA: TGTGCCAGCAGTTACTCGGTGACAACCTACGAGCAGTACTTC
D gene: TRBD2; clone size: .; J gene: TRBJ2-2; V gene: TRBV5-1; CDR3 protein: CASSLGEGPPGELFF; CDR3 DNA: TGCGCCAGCAGCTTGGGGGAGGGCCCCCCCGGGGAGCTGTTTTTT
D gene: TRBD1; clone size: .; J gene: TRBJ1-2; V gene: TRBV27; CDR3 protein: CASRTGGAGSYGYTF; CDR3 DNA: TGTGCCAGCAGAACAGGGGGCGCGGGGAGCTATGGCTACACCTTC
D gene: .; clone size: .; J gene: TRBJ1-3; V gene: TRBV2; CDR3 protein: CASSLKAPSTGNTIYF; CDR3 DNA: TGTGCCAGCAGTCTCAAAGCGCCTTCGACTGGAAACACCATATATTTT
D gene: .; clone size: .; J gene: TRBJ1-1; V gene: TRBV28; CDR3 protein: CASSAPRAAFF; CDR3 DNA: TGTGCCAGCAGTGCGCCGAGGGCAGCTTTCTTT
D gene: .; clone size: .; J gene: TRBJ1-3; V gene: TRBV19; CDR3 protein: CASSIVGGDGNTIYF; CDR3 DNA: TGTGCCAGTAGTATCGTCGGGGGTGACGGAAACACCATATATTTT
D gene: .; clone size: few; J gene: TRBJ1-2; V gene: TRBV2; CDR3 protein: CASSDVAASLYGYTF; CDR3 DNA: TGTGCCAGCAGTGACGTCGCAGCGAGCCTCTATGGCTACACCTTC
D gene: .; clone size: .; J gene: TRBJ2-7; V gene: TRBV5-4; CDR3 protein: CASSLDTYEQYF; CDR3 DNA: TGTGCCAGCAGCTTGGACACCTACGAGCAGTACTTC
D gene: TRBD1; clone size: .; J gene: TRBJ1-6; V gene: TRBV6-5; CDR3 protein: CASSYGDRRASPLHF; CDR3 DNA: TGTGCCAGCAGTTACGGGGACAGGAGGGCTTCACCCCTCCACTTT
D gene: TRBD2; clone size: few; J gene: TRBJ2-5; V gene: TRBV2; CDR3 protein: CASKERGGKETQYF; CDR3 DNA: TGTGCCAGCAAAGAGCGGGGGGGCAAAGAGACCCAGTACTTC
D gene: .; clone size: once; J gene: TRBJ1-4; V gene: TRBV5-1; CDR3 protein: CASSSYGARDEKLFF; CDR3 DNA: TGCGCCAGCAGCTCTTATGGGGCCCGTGATGAAAAACTGTTTTTT
D gene: TRBD1; clone size: .; J gene: TRBJ1-1; V gene: TRBV25-1; CDR3 protein: CASRGRTGGRKVNTEAFF; CDR3 DNA: TGTGCCAGCAGGGGACGTACAGGGGGCCGTAAGGTGAACACTGAAGCTTTCTTT
D gene: TRBD1; clone size: few; J gene: TRBJ1-1; V gene: TRBV28; CDR3 protein: CASSPTGVLGTEAFF; CDR3 DNA: TGTGCCAGCAGTCCGACAGGGGTGTTAGGCACTGAAGCTTTCTTT
D gene: TRBD1; clone size: .; J gene: TRBJ1-2; V gene: TRBV6-6; CDR3 protein: CASSPTDRVVDGYTF; CDR3 DNA: TGTGCCAGCAGTCCGACCGACAGGGTTGTCGATGGCTACACCTTC
D gene: .; clone size: .; J gene: TRBJ1-3; V gene: TRBV9; CDR3 protein: CASILPRRQGKDGNTIYF; CDR3 DNA: TGTGCCAGCATTCTCCCCAGGAGGCAGGGGAAGGATGGAAACACCATATATTTT
D gene: .; clone size: few; J gene: TRBJ1-1; V gene: TRBV29-1; CDR3 protein: CSAPDGSMNTEAFF; CDR3 DNA: TGCAGCGCCCCCGATGGGAGCATGAACACTGAAGCTTTCTTT
D gene: TRBD1; clone size: .; J gene: TRBJ1-2; V gene: TRBV9; CDR3 protein: CASSVGTGSYTF; CDR3 DNA: TGTGCCAGCAGCGTAGGGACAGGGAGCTACACCTTC
D gene: .; clone size: .; J gene: TRBJ1-2; V gene: TRBV14; CDR3 protein: CASSQARQAYGYTF; CDR3 DNA: TGTGCCAGCAGCCAAGCAAGACAGGCCTATGGCTACACCTTC
D gene: .; clone size: .; J gene: TRBJ2-7; V gene: TRBV1; CDR3 protein: CTSSGRTSGHYEQYF; CDR3 DNA: TGCACCAGCAGCGGTAGGACTAGCGGCCACTACGAGCAGTACTTC
D gene: TRBD2; clone size: .; J gene: TRBJ2-2; V gene: TRBV7-2; CDR3 protein: CASSLVGASGSGELFF; CDR3 DNA: TGTGCCAGCAGCTTAGTTGGGGCTAGCGGATCTGGGGAGCTGTTTTTT
D gene: .; clone size: .; J gene: TRBJ2-7; V gene: TRBV5-1; CDR3 protein: CASSLGANYEQYF; CDR3 DNA: TGCGCCAGCAGCTTGGGGGCCAATTACGAGCAGTACTTC